The next 14 T cell receptor beta chains were all read from a single sample in a study of CD8 T cells in ankylosing spondylitis. TCRdb reanalysed the 5' RACE reads using MiXCR and keeps one entry per CDR3 protein. The sample holds around 540,000 distinct CDR3 sequences, roughly 13% seen once. Their specific antigens are unknown. General study results and limits: Among TCR beta sequences, a motif of eight highly homologous variants appeared characteristic of ankylosing spondylitis blood.

The sample was blood, either unsorted or a sorted T cell fraction (not recorded which). The receptors were sampled from a male donor with ankylosing spondylitis.

The DNA of the CDR3 is TGCAGTGCTTATAGCGGGAGAGGTACAGATACGCAGTATTTT. This translates into CSAYSGRGTDTQYF. The rearrangement uses TRBV20-1 and TRBJ2-3, with 9 bases matching TRBD2. The CDR3 has 14 residues. Germline CDR1 reads DFQATT; CDR2 reads SNEGSKA (reference sequence). The junction had 6 bases not matched to a gene; V was cut back by 5 bases and J by 3 bases.

V gene TRBV5-1 combines with J gene TRBJ1-1; 8 bases line up with TRBD1. CDR1 and CDR2 from the germline V gene are SGHRS and YFSETQ. The V gene end was trimmed by 4 bases and the J gene end by 4 bases; junction bases not matched to a gene: 6. There are 14 residues in the CDR3. CDR3 bases: TGCGCCAGCAGCGACGGGACAGGTTCCACTGAAGCTTTCTTT. Its protein product is CASSDGTGSTEAFF.

This clonotype was observed a handful of times. The V call is TRBV21-1, the J call TRBJ2-7; the table's D call TRBD1 went unverified against the DNA. TRBV21-1 is listed as a pseudogene. The CDR3 is 13 residues long. CDR3 amino acids: CASSRTGVYEQYF. CDR3 nucleotides: TGTGCCAGCAGCCGGACAGGGGTGTACGAGCAGTACTTC.

V usage is TRBV12-3 or TRBV12-4 and J usage is TRBJ1-2; D is ambiguous. There are 13 residues in the CDR3. V lost 5 bases, J lost 5 bases, and 12 bases lay in between. The CDR3 coding sequence is TGTGCCAGCAGTACCGGACGGTCTTATGGCTACACCTTC. Protein sequence: CASSTGRSYGYTF.

The V gene is TRBV18, the J gene TRBJ2-7, with D perhaps TRBD2 (5 bases). Germline V gene data show CDR1 as KGHSH and CDR2 as LQKENI. V gave up 2 bases and J gave up 3 bases, with 17 bases separating them. There are 16 residues in the CDR3. The CDR3 loop reads CASSPGFAGEGYEQYF. CDR3 bases: TGTGCCAGCTCACCAGGTTTTGCGGGTGAAGGCTACGAGCAGTACTTC.

This clonotype was seen a few times. This chain uses TRBV2 with TRBJ1-2; D not resolved. Germline CDR1 and CDR2: SNHLY and FYNNEI. CDR3 size: 13 residues. Trimming removed 6 bases at V and 4 bases at J, with 12 bases between. The CDR3 DNA is TGTGCCAGCAGGAGGGAGGGAACCTATGGCTACACCTTC. As protein: CASRREGTYGYTF.

This clonotype has more than one count but fewer than ten. The chain uses TRBV20-1 and TRBJ2-1, with TRBD2 matching 10 bases. Per the germline V gene, CDR1 is DFQATT and CDR2 is SNEGSKA (reference sequence). Trimming cost V 3 bases and J 7 bases; bases outside gene matches: 9. This CDR3 is built from 15 residues. CDR3 in amino acids: CSARDSGRAGNEQFF. The CDR3 nucleotides are TGCAGTGCTAGGGACAGCGGGAGGGCGGGGAATGAGCAGTTCTTC.

This clonotype has more than one count but fewer than ten. At one of its ends the junction is not consistent with the germline gene, which may arise from a read error. V is TRBV24-1 and J is TRBJ2-1, with TRBD2 matching over 8 bases. CDR1 and CDR2 (germline): KGHDR, SFDVKD. The CDR3 extends over 15 amino acids. This chain's CDR3 is CANSPGSGAYNEQFF. CDR3 in DNA: TGTGCCAACAGTCCAGGTAGCGGGGCCTACAATGAGCAGTTCTTC.

In its sample, this clonotype was seen a few times. V is TRBV6-1 and J is TRBJ2-7, with D hard to call. Germline lookup yields CDR1 MNHNS and CDR2 SASEGT. V was cut by 0 bases and J by 0 bases, with 9 bases left in between. The CDR3 is 15 amino acids. This chain's CDR3 is CASSEAGLSSYEQYV. In nucleotides, the CDR3 is TGTGCCAGCAGTGAAGCAGGCCTAAGCTCCTACGAGCAGTACGTC.

This clonotype was seen more than once but under ten times. The gene calls are TRBV6-1 and TRBJ2-1, with 9 bases identical to TRBD2. CDR1 and CDR2 (germline): MNHNS, SASEGT. The CDR3 runs 16 residues. With 7 bases clipped from V and 3 bases from J, the junction kept 10 bases outside the gene matches. DNA of the CDR3: TGTGCCAGCATTCGATTAGCGGGAGTTAACTACAATGAGCAGTTCTTC. Amino acids: CASIRLAGVNYNEQFF.

This clonotype was observed a few times. The chain carries TRBV5-5 and TRBJ2-1; D is undetermined. The V end lost 0 bases, the J end lost 4 bases, and 14 bases lay between the germline ends. This CDR3 has 16 residues. CDR1 is SGHKS and CDR2 is YYEKEE in the germline V gene (reference sequence). The CDR3 bases are TGTGCCAGCAGCTTGGATGCAGCGACGGGTTACAATGAGCAGTTCTTC. Its translation: CASSLDAATGYNEQFF.

This clonotype was seen at least ten times. The chain has TRBV20-1 and TRBJ2-5; 12 bases are shared with TRBD2. The CDR3 has 17 residues. Germline V lookup: CDR1 DFQATT, CDR2 SNEGSKA (reference sequence). Germline trimming cut 3 bases from V and 2 bases from J; bases unmatched to any gene: 10. This CDR3 reads CSASATSGSWGQETQYF. The DNA of the CDR3 is TGCAGTGCTAGTGCGACTAGCGGGAGTTGGGGGCAAGAGACCCAGTACTTC.

This clonotype was seen once. The chain recombines TRBV20-1 with TRBJ2-7, with a possible D match to TRBD1 (5 bases). The CDR3 is made up of 15 amino acids. CDR1 and CDR2 (germline): DFQATT, SNEGSKA (reference sequence). Trimming removed 0 bases at V and 3 bases at J, with 15 bases between. The CDR3 sequence: CSARDEAGLSYEQYF. CDR3 DNA sequence: TGCAGTGCTAGAGATGAAGCAGGGTTAAGCTACGAGCAGTACTTC.

This clonotype was detected a few times. The rearrangement uses TRBV24-1 and TRBJ2-1, with TRBD2 matching over 9 bases. Germline trimming cut 1 base from V and 8 bases from J; bases unmatched to any gene: 8. CDR1 is KGHDR and CDR2 is SFDVKD in the germline V gene. The CDR3 is made up of 16 amino acids. CDR3 sequence (DNA): TGTGCCACCAGTGATTTTCGGGCTAGCGGGACCTATGAGCAGTTCTTC. It specifies CATSDFRASGTYEQFF.